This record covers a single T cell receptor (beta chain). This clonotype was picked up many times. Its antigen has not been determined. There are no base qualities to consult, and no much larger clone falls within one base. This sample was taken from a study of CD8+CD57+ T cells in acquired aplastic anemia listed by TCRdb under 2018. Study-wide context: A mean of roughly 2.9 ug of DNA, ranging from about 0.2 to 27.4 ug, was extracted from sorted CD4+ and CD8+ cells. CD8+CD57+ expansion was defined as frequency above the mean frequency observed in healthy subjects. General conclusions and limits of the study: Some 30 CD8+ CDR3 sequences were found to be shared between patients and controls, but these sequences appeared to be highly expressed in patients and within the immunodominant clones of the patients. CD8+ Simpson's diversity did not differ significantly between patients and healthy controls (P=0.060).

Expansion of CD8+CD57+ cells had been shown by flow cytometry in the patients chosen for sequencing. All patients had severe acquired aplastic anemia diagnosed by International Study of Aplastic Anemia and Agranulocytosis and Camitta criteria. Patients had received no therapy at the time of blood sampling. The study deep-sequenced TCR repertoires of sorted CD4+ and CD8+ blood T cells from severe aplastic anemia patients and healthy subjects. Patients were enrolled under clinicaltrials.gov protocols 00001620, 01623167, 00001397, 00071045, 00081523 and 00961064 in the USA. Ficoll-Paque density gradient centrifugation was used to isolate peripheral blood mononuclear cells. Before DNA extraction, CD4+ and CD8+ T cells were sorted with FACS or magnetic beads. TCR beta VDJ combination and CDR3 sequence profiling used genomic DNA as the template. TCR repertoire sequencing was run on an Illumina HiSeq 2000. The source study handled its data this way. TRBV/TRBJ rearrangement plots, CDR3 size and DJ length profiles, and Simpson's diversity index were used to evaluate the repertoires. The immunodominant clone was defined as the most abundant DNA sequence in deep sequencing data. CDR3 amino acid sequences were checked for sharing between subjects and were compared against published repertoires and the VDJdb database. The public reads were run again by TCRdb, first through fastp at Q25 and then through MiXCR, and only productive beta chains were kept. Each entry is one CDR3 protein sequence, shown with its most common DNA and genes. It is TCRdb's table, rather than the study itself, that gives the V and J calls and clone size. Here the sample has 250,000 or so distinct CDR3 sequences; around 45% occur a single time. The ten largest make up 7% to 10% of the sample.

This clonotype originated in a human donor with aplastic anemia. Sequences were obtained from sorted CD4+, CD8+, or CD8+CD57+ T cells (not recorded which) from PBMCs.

The CDR3 reads as follows: CSVEVGLREDYGYTF. The bases read TGCAGCGTTGAAGTCGGACTAAGGGAGGACTATGGCTACACCTTC. Recombination joined TRBV29-1 with TRBJ1-2; the D gene is unclear. Its CDR3 holds 15 amino acids, cysteine through phenylalanine. The kept DNA is CDR3 alone, 45 bases in frame from the first base. CDR1 SQVTM and CDR2 ANQGSEA were looked up in the germline V gene. V was cut back by 1 base and J by 3 bases, leaving a gap of 15 bases between them.